Shown below are 5 T cell receptor beta chains from a single sample sequenced in a study of a mutant IDH1 vaccine in newly diagnosed glioma. Time point: week 35, safety follow-up. Each dose delivered 300 ug of mutant IDH1 20-mer peptide subcutaneously with imiquimod. TCRdb's copy holds only in-frame clones and misses some; the assay was immunoSEQ multiplex PCR. Of roughly 54,000 clones detected, 84% appear once; the ten largest clones hold 4.1%. For these TCRs, the target antigens are not known. The source was PBMCs, collected from a glioma patient whose treatment included an IDH1 peptide vaccine. These receptors were taken from a woman between 18 and 29 years old with glioma.

The chain employs TRBV23-1 and TRBJ2-3; 9 bases match TRBD2. TRBV23-1 is an ORF, with its function uncertain. Germline trimming cut 1 base from V and 0 bases from J; bases unmatched to any gene: 8. CDR3 length equals 18 residues. CDR3 sequence reads: CASSQLRGLACSTDTQYF. The CDR3 DNA sequence: TGCGCCAGCAGTCAATTGAGGGGACTAGCTTGTAGCACAGATACGCAGTATTTT.

The genes are TRBV18 and TRBJ2-1, with TRBD2 matching 9 bases. The CDR3 covers 16 residues. Germline assignment: CDR1 KGHSH and CDR2 LQKENI. The V and J ends lost 1 base and 7 bases, in that order; junction bases with no gene match: 8. DNA for the CDR3: TGTGCCAGCTCACCACTTATTGCGGGAGGGGAGAATGAGCAGTTCTTC. Protein sequence: CASSPLIAGGENEQFF.

The J gene is TRBJ1-6, the V gene TRBV19; 8 bases are shared with TRBD1. V gave up 4 bases and J gave up 6 bases; unmatched junction bases: 2. Germline values: CDR1 LNHDA, CDR2 SQIVND (reference sequence). This CDR3 contains 14 residues. The CDR3 DNA follows: TGTGCCAGTAGTAAGCAGGGGGCTAATTCACCCCTCCACTTT. Amino acids: CASSKQGANSPLHF.

The chain carries TRBV6-6 and TRBJ1-2; possible D gene TRBD1, 6 bases. Germline lookup yields CDR1 MNHNY and CDR2 SVGAGI (reference sequence). The CDR3 sequence is 14 residues long. Trimming stripped 5 bases from V and 2 bases from J, with 12 bases between. The CDR3 coding sequence is TGTGCCAGCAGTCGACTGGGGGCGAACTATGGCTACACCTTC. It translates to CASSRLGANYGYTF.

The J gene is TRBJ2-2, the V gene TRBV27; tentative D call: TRBD1 (6 bases). The CDR3 contains 13 residues. The germline V gene has CDR1 MNHEY and CDR2 SMNVEV (reference sequence). The V gene lost 5 bases and the J gene lost 4 bases, with 8 bases spanning the gap. CDR3 nucleotides: TGTGCCAGCAGTACAGGGACCACCGGGGAGCTGTTTTTT. It translates to CASSTGTTGELFF.